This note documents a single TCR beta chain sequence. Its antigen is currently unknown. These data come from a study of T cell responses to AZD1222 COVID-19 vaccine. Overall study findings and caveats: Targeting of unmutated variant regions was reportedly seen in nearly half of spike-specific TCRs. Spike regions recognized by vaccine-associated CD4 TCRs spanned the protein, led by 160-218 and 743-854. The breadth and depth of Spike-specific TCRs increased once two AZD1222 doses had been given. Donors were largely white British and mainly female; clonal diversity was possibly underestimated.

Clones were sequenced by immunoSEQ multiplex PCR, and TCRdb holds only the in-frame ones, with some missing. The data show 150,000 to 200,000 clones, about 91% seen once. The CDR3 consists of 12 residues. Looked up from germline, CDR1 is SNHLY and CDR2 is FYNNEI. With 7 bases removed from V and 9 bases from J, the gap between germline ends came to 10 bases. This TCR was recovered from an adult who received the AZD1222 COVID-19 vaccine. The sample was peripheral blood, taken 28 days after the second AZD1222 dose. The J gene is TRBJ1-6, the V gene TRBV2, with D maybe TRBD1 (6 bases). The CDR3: CASKGEGSPLHF. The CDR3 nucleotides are TGTGCCAGCAAGGGGGAGGGTTCACCCCTCCACTTT.